This T cell receptor (beta chain) was found in a study of blood T cells in healthy people across ages. Germline loops: CDR1 SGHTA, CDR2 FQGNSA. There are 14 residues in the CDR3. Trimming took off 2 bases at V and 9 bases at J, with 13 bases between the two ends. The second PCR ran about 6 to 11 cycles with a sample-barcoded 5' primer and J-beta primers. One entry per CDR3 protein results from TCRdb running MiXCR on the 5' RACE reads. The table has around 1,500,000 distinct CDR3 sequences, 42% seen once. Study-wide points: Because sorting was not performed, PBMCs prevented conclusive naive versus antigen-experienced comparison. Estimates based on one million T cells were treated as lower bounds.

This clonotype showed up just a few times. Its specificity is unknown. The sequenced sample consisted of blood. The chain carries TRBV7-2 and TRBJ2-2; no definite D call. The sequence came from a young woman in good health. The CDR3 loop is CASSLSIGWRELFF. Written as DNA, the CDR3 is TGTGCCAGCAGCTTATCGATTGGGTGGAGGGAGCTGTTTTTT.